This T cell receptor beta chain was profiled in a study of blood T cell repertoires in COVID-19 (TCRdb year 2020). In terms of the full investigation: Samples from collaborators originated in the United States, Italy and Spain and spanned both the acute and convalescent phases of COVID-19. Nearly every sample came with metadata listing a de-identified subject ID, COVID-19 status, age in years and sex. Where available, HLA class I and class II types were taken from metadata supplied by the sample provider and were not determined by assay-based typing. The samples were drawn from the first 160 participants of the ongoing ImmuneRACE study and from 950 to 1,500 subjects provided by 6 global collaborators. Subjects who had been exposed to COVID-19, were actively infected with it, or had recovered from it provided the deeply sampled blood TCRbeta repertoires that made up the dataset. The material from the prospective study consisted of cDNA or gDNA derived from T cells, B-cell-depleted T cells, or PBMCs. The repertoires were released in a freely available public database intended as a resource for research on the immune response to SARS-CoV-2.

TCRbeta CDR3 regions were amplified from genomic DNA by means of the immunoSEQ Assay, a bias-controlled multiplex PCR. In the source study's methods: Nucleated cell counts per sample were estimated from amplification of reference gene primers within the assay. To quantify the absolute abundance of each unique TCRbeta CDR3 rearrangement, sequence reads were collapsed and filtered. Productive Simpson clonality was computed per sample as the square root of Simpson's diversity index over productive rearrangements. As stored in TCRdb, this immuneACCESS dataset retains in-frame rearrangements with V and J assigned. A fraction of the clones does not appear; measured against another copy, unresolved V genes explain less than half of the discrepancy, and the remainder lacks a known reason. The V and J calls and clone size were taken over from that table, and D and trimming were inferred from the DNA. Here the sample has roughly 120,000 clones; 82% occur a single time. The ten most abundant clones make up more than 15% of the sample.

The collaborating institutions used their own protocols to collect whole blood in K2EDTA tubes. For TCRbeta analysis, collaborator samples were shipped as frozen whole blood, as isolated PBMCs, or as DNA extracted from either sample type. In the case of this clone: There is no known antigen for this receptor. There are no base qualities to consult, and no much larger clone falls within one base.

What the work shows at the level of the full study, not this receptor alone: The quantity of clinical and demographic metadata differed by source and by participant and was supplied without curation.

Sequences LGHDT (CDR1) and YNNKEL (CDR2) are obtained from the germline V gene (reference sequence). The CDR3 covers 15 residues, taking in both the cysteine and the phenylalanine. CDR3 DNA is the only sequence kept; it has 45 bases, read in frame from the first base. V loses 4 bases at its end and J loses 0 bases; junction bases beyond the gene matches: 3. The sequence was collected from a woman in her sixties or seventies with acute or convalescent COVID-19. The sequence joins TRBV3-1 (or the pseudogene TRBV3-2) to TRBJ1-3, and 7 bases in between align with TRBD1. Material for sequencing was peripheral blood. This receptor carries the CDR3 CASSPGTVSGNTIYF. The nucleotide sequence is TGTGCCAGCAGCCCAGGGACAGTCTCTGGAAACACCATATATTTT.